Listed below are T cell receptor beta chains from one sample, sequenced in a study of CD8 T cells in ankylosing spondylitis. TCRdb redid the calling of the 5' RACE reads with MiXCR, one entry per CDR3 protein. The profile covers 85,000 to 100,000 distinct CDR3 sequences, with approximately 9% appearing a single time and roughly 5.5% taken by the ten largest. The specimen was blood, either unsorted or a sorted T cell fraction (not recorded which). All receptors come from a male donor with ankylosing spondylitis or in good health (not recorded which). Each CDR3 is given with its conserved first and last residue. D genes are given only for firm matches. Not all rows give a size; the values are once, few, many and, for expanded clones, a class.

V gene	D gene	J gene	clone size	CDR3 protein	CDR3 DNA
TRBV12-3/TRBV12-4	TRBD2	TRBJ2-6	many	CASSFVGLAGELFSGANVLTF	TGTGCCAGCAGTTTTGTGGGGCTAGCGGGCGAGCTTTTCTCTGGGGCCAACGTCCTGACTTTC
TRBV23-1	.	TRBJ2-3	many	CASSQGILAAANTQYF	TGCGCCAGCAGTCAAGGAATATTGGCCGCTGCAAATACGCAGTATTTT
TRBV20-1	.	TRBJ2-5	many	CSARDFEGWETQYF	TGCAGTGCTAGAGATTTTGAGGGCTGGGAGACCCAGTACTTC
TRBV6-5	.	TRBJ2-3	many	CASSSLASGTDTQYF	TGTGCCAGCAGTTCCCTCGCTAGCGGCACAGATACGCAGTATTTT
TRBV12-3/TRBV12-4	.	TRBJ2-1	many	CASSWASSYNEQFF	TGTGCCAGCAGTTGGGCCAGCTCCTACAATGAGCAGTTCTTC
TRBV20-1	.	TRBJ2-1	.	CSARDFQGLIYEQFF	TGCAGTGCTAGAGATTTCCAGGGGCTTATCTATGAGCAGTTCTTC
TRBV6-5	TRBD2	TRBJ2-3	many	CASRRWTSGVSTTSTDTQYF	TGTGCCAGCAGGCGATGGACTAGCGGGGTTTCTACCACTAGCACAGATACGCAGTATTTT
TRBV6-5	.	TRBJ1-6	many	CASSYSTGSGGLPLHF	TGTGCCAGCAGTTACTCGACGGGCTCAGGCGGTCTACCCCTCCACTTT
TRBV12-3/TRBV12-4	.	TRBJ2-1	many	CASSSSGAGTYNEQFF	TGTGCCAGCAGTTCCTCGGGGGCGGGGACCTACAATGAGCAGTTCTTC
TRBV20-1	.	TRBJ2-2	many	CSARDQNKNTGELFF	TGCAGTGCTAGAGATCAGAACAAGAACACCGGGGAGCTGTTTTTT
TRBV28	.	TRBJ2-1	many	CASSFFSSYNEQFF	TGTGCCAGCAGTTTTTTTAGCTCCTACAATGAGCAGTTCTTC
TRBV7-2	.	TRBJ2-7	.	CASSLQGFLTEQYF	TGTGCCAGCAGCTTACAGGGGTTTCTCACCGAGCAGTACTTC
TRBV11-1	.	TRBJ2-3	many	CASRADPGTDLYTDTQYF	TGTGCCAGCAGAGCGGACCCCGGGACGGACTTATACACAGATACGCAGTATTTT
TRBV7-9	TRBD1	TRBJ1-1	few	CASSKGTVNTEAFF	TGTGCCAGCAGCAAAGGGACAGTGAACACTGAAGCTTTCTTT
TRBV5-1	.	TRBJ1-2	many	CASRAGEQTRYGYTF	TGCGCCAGCAGGGCTGGAGAACAGACTCGCTATGGCTACACCTTC